One TCR beta chain is described in this entry. Its matching antigen is unknown. The source of the sample is a study of T cells in Graves' hyperthyroidism and ophthalmopathy. Study-wide results and caveats: Separation of ophthalmopathy from stable hyperthyroidism was achieved by a 13 V-J model.

These patients, aged 18 to 65, had recently diagnosed hyperthyroidism lasting under 2 months. TCR beta CDR3 regions were amplified from RNA. The TCR CDR3 first-round RT-PCR relied on the HTBI primer set. From the multiplex PCR reads, TCRdb called clonotypes with MiXCR, one entry per CDR3 protein. The table records 400,000 to 600,000 distinct CDR3 sequences, under 25% of them present only once. The sequence was obtained from a man between 18 and 29 years old with Graves' hyperthyroidism. The sequenced material came from blood.

DNA of the CDR3: TGTGCCAGCACCGATGGGGGGGCCCTGGGGGGCTACACCTTC. It translates to CASTDGGALGGYTF. V usage is TRBV2 and J usage is TRBJ1-2, with D possibly matching TRBD1 (6 bases). Germline V gives CDR1 SNHLY, CDR2 FYNNEI. Trimming removed 7 bases at V and 8 bases at J, with 20 bases between. The CDR3 covers 14 residues.